This T cell receptor (beta chain) came from a study of graft-versus-host responses after intestinal transplantation (dated by TCRdb to about 2021). With respect to the entire study: Recipients received multivisceral, liver-intestinal, or isolated intestinal transplants. Every recipient was given anti-thymocyte globulin induction, followed by around three years of maintenance tacrolimus and steroids. After intestinal transplantation, graft-versus-host and host-versus-graft alloreactive T cell clones in the graft, circulation and bone marrow were tracked using bulk TCR-beta CDR3 sequencing. Alloreactive clones were identified by sequencing pre-transplant mixed lymphocyte reaction products and comparing these products with unstimulated pre-transplant donor and recipient T cells. A cohort of about 26 intestinal transplant recipients, including one retransplant, was enrolled, and a few patients lacking pretransplant specimens were excluded. Donor T cell macrochimerism was defined as a peak of at least 4% donor T cells among recipient peripheral blood mononuclear cells. Rather than being sequenced by the commercial service, samples from a few later patients were sequenced in-house on an Illumina MiSeq and processed with MiXCR.

Blood samples were collected up to 4 times in the first month after transplant and then at least monthly when available. Comments on this clone: The specificity of this receptor is unknown. One base away there is no much larger clone; base qualities are not given.

Library generation was performed with the immunoSEQ multiplex PCR assay. For most patients, high-throughput TCR-beta CDR3 sequencing of genomic DNA was performed by Adaptive Biotechnologies. Processing in the source paper ran as follows. Adaptive's ImmunoSEQ software was the source of the TCR sequencing data for 18 patients, while a few other patients were processed with MiXCR and VDJtools. Because the origin of CDR3 nucleotide sequences shared between donor and recipient could not be assigned, those sequences were removed. To count as alloreactive, a clone needed at least 2-fold expansion over unstimulated cells and a minimum CFSE-low frequency of 0.002% (template counts) or 0.001% (read counts). Mappable clones were those detected in sequenced pre-transplant spleen, lymph node, or MLR CFSE-low populations of the donor or recipient. Cumulative frequency of alloreactive clones was calculated as a percentage of all sequences weighted by copy number. TCRdb took over this immuneACCESS table, retaining in-frame rearrangements with V and J assigned. Such tables are incomplete; in checked studies, under half of the missing clones stem from an unresolved V gene, and the remainder is unexplained. V and J calls and clone size are copied from that table; D and trimming were computed from the DNA. Counted in this sample were some 43,000 clones; about 95% of them appeared once. Roughly 1.5% of the sample comes from the top ten.

Beyond this particular receptor, the publication reports: GvH clones were detected in recipient bone marrow, and some of these GvH clones were observed earlier in ileal mucosa or blood, consistent with an intestinal mucosal origin. In the allografts of patients with donor T cell macrochimerism, GvH to HvG T cell clonal ratios were high. Peak levels of circulating GvH clones were associated with declines in HvG clones early after transplant. Conclusions were limited by the relatively low number and heterogeneity of intestinal transplant patients.

Based on the germline V gene, the CDR1 and CDR2 sequences are MNHEY and SVGAGI. V is trimmed back by 6 bases and J by 0 bases, and the junction contains 5 bases that no gene match accounts for. Taken from cysteine to phenylalanine, the CDR3 has 15 residues. Just the 45-base CDR3 DNA is kept, in frame starting at base 1. Sequencing was performed on PBMCs, taken approximately 340 days after intestinal transplant. The V and J segments used are TRBV6-5 and TRBJ2-3; the junction holds 8 bases that match TRBD2. This clonotype originated in a human patient who received an intestinal transplant, so some T cells may come from the graft donor. The CDR3 corresponds to CASRLTSASTDTQYF. The nucleotides read TGTGCCAGCAGATTGACTAGCGCTAGCACAGATACGCAGTATTTT.